This T cell receptor (beta chain) was identified in a study of cytomegalovirus exposure and HLA in healthy donors. The CDR3 sequence is 16 residues long. Trimming took 0 bases from V and 5 from J; bases not matched to a gene: 8. Germline loops: CDR1 ENHRY, CDR2 SYGVKD. Concerning this clone: Its antigen is not known.

The PCR had 60 Vbeta and 13 Jbeta primers. The table came from immunoSEQ multiplex PCR; TCRdb's copy has only in-frame clones and leaves some out. The table records about 86,000 clones, roughly 79% of them present only once. Study-level findings and limits: The authors considered a cluster of highly shared sequence variants likely to be a sequencing artifact.

Material for sequencing was PBMCs. This clonotype originated in a female donor in good health and CMV-seronegative. The V call is TRBV10-3, the J call TRBJ2-7; 9 positions match TRBD1. The CDR3 reads CAISESGQGVLHEQYF. The CDR3 DNA sequence: TGTGCCATCAGTGAGTCGGGACAGGGAGTTCTGCACGAGCAGTACTTC.